The TCR beta chain under discussion was sequenced for a study of identifying expanded T cells in peripheral blood. Profiled with immunoSEQ multiplex PCR; TCRdb holds only in-frame clones, not every one. Of 55,000 to 75,000 clones listed, around 87% are singletons. Germline loops: CDR1 MNHEY, CDR2 SMNVEV (reference sequence). CDR3 length: 16 amino acids. Trimming took 5 bases from V and 0 from J, leaving 14 bases between them. The sequence was collected from a person between 18 and 70 years old in good health. Sample: blood. J is TRBJ2-1 and V is TRBV27, with D maybe TRBD1 (6 bases). DNA for the CDR3: TGTGCCAGCAGTCCCCACAGGGCCAGCTCCTACAATGAGCAGTTCTTC. Encoded protein: CASSPHRASSYNEQFF.